This TCR beta chain was sequenced during a study of T-cell reconstitution after alpha-beta-depleted transplantation in children. Researchers prepared the TCRbeta library using unique molecular identifiers, the study reports. Using its own MiXCR run on the PCR reads, TCRdb lists one record per CDR3 protein. The sample carries roughly 500,000 distinct CDR3 sequences, approximately 29% recorded once. The CDR3 loop spans 14 amino acids. Trimming removed 4 bases from V and 9 bases from J, with 18 bases in between. CDR1 and CDR2 (germline): MGHDK, SYGVNS. The gene calls are TRBV25-1 and TRBJ2-5; D is unclear. This specimen consisted of PBMCs from the stem cell graft donor, obtained from the stem cell graft. The receptor was derived from a human donor who donated a stem cell graft to a child with aplastic anemia. CDR3 sequence reads: CASSAPMALWAQYF. DNA of the CDR3: TGTGCCAGCAGTGCGCCGATGGCCCTTTGGGCCCAGTACTTC.